The entry that follows covers one T cell receptor (beta chain) sequence. Its antigen is as yet unknown. Assay version v3.0 of immunoSEQ was used, and it was run at survey level. A per-sample goal of roughly 40,000-50,000 T-cell genomes was targeted by sequencing. Method: immunoSEQ multiplex PCR; TCRdb's copy keeps in-frame clones and lacks some. The sample yields over 15,000 clones, around 90% seen once. Donors needed at least one pre-ART PBMC sample plus at least two post-ART samples. This CDR3 spans 16 amino acids. Germline CDR1 reads SNHLY; CDR2 reads FYNNEI. After removal of 6 bases from V and 8 bases from J, the junction contained 10 bases not matched to a gene. This record comes from a study of long-term antiretroviral therapy in people with HIV. Study background: The oldest samples precede the 2015 immediate-ART recommendation by about a decade.

General observations from the study: Upon ART, diversity increased but remained lower than transplant donor controls.

The specimen comprised unsorted PBMCs, sampled 0.3 years after starting antiretroviral therapy. This receptor was taken from a man between 60 and 75 years old with HIV. This chain joins TRBV2 and TRBJ2-1; 13 bases map to TRBD2. CDR3 amino acids: CASRGGTSGTFYEQFF. The CDR3 coding sequence is TGTGCCAGCAGGGGGGGGACTAGCGGGACTTTCTATGAGCAGTTCTTC.